This T cell receptor beta chain was profiled in a study of T cell repertoires in cytomegalovirus infection. Study summary: Public TCR beta signatures were indicative of both CMV infection and a matching HLA type.

V was pared by 1 base and J by 5 bases, with 4 bases of the junction left unmatched. Germline assignment: CDR1 SEHNR and CDR2 FQNEAQ (reference sequence). The CDR3 runs 15 residues. Findings of the study overall: Dominating the ex vivo response were TCR beta clonotypes that were CMV-specific and HLA-C-restricted.

The table lists this clonotype with many counts. Its target is not known. MiXCR, applied by TCRdb to the reads, yields one record per CDR3 protein. The sample includes roughly 150,000 distinct CDR3 sequences, less than 25% of them seen just once. V gene TRBV7-9 combines with J gene TRBJ2-5, with 10 bases matching TRBD1. Source material: PBMCs. The receptor's source is a human donor in good health (CMV status not recorded). Some clones in this sample may be carry-over from other donors' samples. The CDR3 DNA sequence: TGTGCCAGCAGCTTAGACGGACAGGGGGACGAGACCCAGTACTTC. Translating gives CASSLDGQGDETQYF.